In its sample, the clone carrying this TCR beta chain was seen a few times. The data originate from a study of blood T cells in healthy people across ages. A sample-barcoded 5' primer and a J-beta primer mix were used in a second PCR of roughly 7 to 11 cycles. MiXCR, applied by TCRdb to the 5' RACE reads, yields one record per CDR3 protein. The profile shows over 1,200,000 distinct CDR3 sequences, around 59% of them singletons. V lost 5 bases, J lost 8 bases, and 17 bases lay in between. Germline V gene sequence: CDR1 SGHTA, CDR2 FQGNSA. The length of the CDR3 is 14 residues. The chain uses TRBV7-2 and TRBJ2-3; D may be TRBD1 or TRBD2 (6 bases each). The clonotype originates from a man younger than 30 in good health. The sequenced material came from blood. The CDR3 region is CASSTIQGGRTQYF. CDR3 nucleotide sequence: TGTGCCAGCAGCACCATACAGGGAGGTCGTACGCAGTATTTT.